One sample yielded the 12 T cell receptor beta chains listed below, sequenced in a study of chemoradiotherapy in HPV16-positive cancers. Sequencing was performed with immunoSEQ multiplex PCR; in TCRdb, only in-frame clones are kept and a portion is missing. There are over 10,000 clones in the sample; about 60% occur only once, and approximately 19% lies in the top ten. Collection of the sample occurred from a patient who underwent chemoradiotherapy. These receptors all come from a human donor with HPV-associated anogenital cancer.

The chain recombines TRBV19 with TRBJ2-3, with unresolved D. CDR1 is LNHDA and CDR2 is SQIVND in the germline V gene (reference sequence). This CDR3 has 11 residues. V gave up 11 bases and J gave up 4 bases, with 10 bases separating them. The CDR3 spells CAYTLADTQYF. DNA of the CDR3: TGTGCCTACACTCTAGCAGATACGCAGTATTTT. Variable domain in full (rest from reference TRBV19 and TRBJ2-3): DGGITQSPKYLFRKEGQNVTLSCEQNLNHDAMYWYRQDPGQGLRLIYYSQIVNDFQKGDIAEGYSVSREKKESFPLTVTSAQKNPTAFYLCAYTLADTQYFGPGTRLTVL.

The V gene is TRBV5-6, the J gene TRBJ2-3; D gene ambiguous. The germline V gene has CDR1 SGHDT and CDR2 YYEEEE. There are 15 residues in the CDR3. The V gene lost 2 bases and the J gene lost 4 bases, with 14 bases spanning the gap. The CDR3 region has the DNA TGTGCCAGCAGCTTTTCCGCGGCAGCATCAGATACGCAGTATTTT. Protein: CASSFSAAASDTQYF.

The chain is built from TRBV29-1 and TRBJ2-3; 7 nucleotides line up with TRBD1. CDR3 size: 14 residues. Unmatched junction bases numbered 2, after V lost 0 bases and J lost 2 bases. Germline V gives CDR1 SQVTM, CDR2 ANQGSEA. The DNA for the CDR3 is TGCAGCGTTGAAGACGGGACAGCCACAGATACGCAGTATTTT. Amino acid sequence: CSVEDGTATDTQYF.

In the case of this clone: Other DNA sequences of this sample code for an identical CDR3. The chain combines TRBV30 with TRBJ2-1, with D perhaps matching TRBD1 (6 bases). This CDR3 has 12 amino acids. From germline, CDR1 is GTSNPN and CDR2 SVGIG (reference sequence). The ends were cut back, 0 bases at V and 7 bases at J, with 7 bases in the middle. The CDR3 reads CAWSVRGNEQFF. The CDR3 DNA sequence: TGTGCCTGGAGTGTGAGGGGGAATGAGCAGTTCTTC.

V is TRBV27 and J is TRBJ1-4; D unresolved. The ends were cut back, 6 bases at V and 0 bases at J, with 8 bases in the middle. CDR1 MNHEY and CDR2 SMNVEV come from the germline V gene (reference sequence). CDR3 length: 14 residues. CDR3 sequence: CASSLGSTNEKLFF. The CDR3 nucleotides are TGTGCCAGCAGCTTAGGATCAACTAATGAAAAACTGTTTTTT.

The genes are TRBV7-9 and TRBJ1-2; D possibly corresponds to TRBD1 (5 bases). V was cut by 5 bases and J by 6 bases, with 13 bases left in between. Germline V gene sequence: CDR1 SEHNR, CDR2 FQNEAQ (reference sequence). There are 13 residues in the CDR3. CDR3 protein: CASSATGADGYTF. The DNA for the CDR3 is TGTGCCAGCAGCGCAACCGGGGCCGATGGCTACACCTTC.

The chain couples TRBV7-2 to TRBJ1-5, with a tentative D call TRBD1 (5 bases). Germline loops: CDR1 SGHTA, CDR2 FQGNSA. Trimming pared 2 bases from V and 4 bases from J, leaving 9 bases between. This CDR3 has 14 amino acids. CDR3 sequence reads: CASSLRRGNQPQHF. CDR3 sequence (DNA): TGTGCCAGCAGCTTACGACGGGGGAATCAGCCCCAGCATTTT.

This clone has more than one count but fewer than ten. The chain combines TRBV4-1 with TRBJ2-7; D might be TRBD1 (6 bases). This CDR3 contains 16 residues. The germline V and J ends were trimmed by 1 base and 3 bases, with 16 bases remaining between them. Per the germline V gene, CDR1 is MGHRA and CDR2 is YSYEKL. In DNA, the CDR3 is TGCGCCAGCAGCCAAGGAGAGGACAGACGATTCTACGAGCAGTACTTC. Translation: CASSQGEDRRFYEQYF.

V is TRBV5-1 and J is TRBJ2-7, with 7 bases that match TRBD1. The CDR3 consists of 16 residues. J lost 1 base, V lost 0 bases, and 7 bases had no gene match. From germline, CDR1 is SGHRS and CDR2 YFSETQ. The CDR3 loop is CASSLALTGVSYEQYF. The CDR3 coding sequence is TGCGCCAGCAGCTTGGCCCTAACAGGGGTTTCCTACGAGCAGTACTTC.

V and J are TRBV27 and TRBJ1-4; D remains ambiguous. The V gene's germline CDR1 is MNHEY and CDR2 SMNVEV (reference sequence). The CDR3 sequence is 14 residues long. The V end was cut by 6 bases, the J end by 4 bases, with 12 bases between. CDR3 coding DNA: TGTGCCAGCAGAAATCTCGGGCTTAATGAAAAACTGTTTTTT. Its translation is CASRNLGLNEKLFF.

This chain uses TRBV5-1 with TRBJ1-2, with D maybe TRBD1 (6 bases). This CDR3 spans 17 amino acids. Between the trimmed V and J ends, which lost 4 bases and 0 bases, there was a span of 19 bases. Germline CDR1 is SGHRS and CDR2 is YFSETQ. In nucleotides, the CDR3 is TGCGCCAGCAGCCCGGAGACAGGCCCATTCTCTAACTATGGCTACACCTTC. Its protein product is CASSPETGPFSNYGYTF.

This clone was observed a few times. The V and J genes are TRBV5-5 and TRBJ2-7; unclear D gene. The CDR3 consists of 15 residues. V lost 4 bases and J 6 bases, leaving 20 bases between the germline ends. Per the germline V gene, CDR1 is SGHKS and CDR2 is YYEKEE (reference sequence). CDR3 nucleotides: TGTGCCAGCAGCATATTAGGAGTGGCCGGTGGCGAGCAGTACTTC. Its translation: CASSILGVAGGEQYF.